The clone carrying this T cell receptor beta chain has a handful of counts. This may be a read error, as it is one base from a much larger clone. This sample is drawn from a study of T cells in Graves' hyperthyroidism and ophthalmopathy. Patients were aged 18 to 65, had disease duration under 2 months, and had newly diagnosed hyperthyroidism. The blood specimen was taken at initial hyperthyroidism diagnosis, before any ophthalmopathy symptoms. V gave up 10 bases and J gave up 5 bases, with 17 bases separating them. The CDR3 extends over 13 amino acids. Per germline, CDR1 SNHLY and CDR2 FYNNEI. Researchers took RNA transcripts and amplified the TCR beta CDR3 regions from them. The TCR CDR3 was amplified in a first-round RT-PCR using the HTBI primer set. One entry per CDR3 protein results from TCRdb running MiXCR on the multiplex PCR reads. The sample records almost 600,000 distinct CDR3 sequences, approximately 15% being singletons.

Sequencing used blood. The receptor comes from a woman aged 30 to 39 with Graves' hyperthyroidism that later progressed to Graves' ophthalmopathy. The V and J genes are TRBV2 and TRBJ1-1; TRBD1 is a possible D gene (6 bases). The chain's CDR3 is CAIEGQTKTEAFF. The CDR3 nucleotides are TGTGCCATCGAGGGACAAACCAAGACTGAAGCTTTCTTT.